The present TCR beta chain was sequenced within a study of cytomegalovirus exposure and HLA in healthy donors. Study-wide background: Inside one of the first data releases sat roughly 80 million unique TCRs taken from HLA-typed donors.

Comments on this clone: Its target is unknown.

V was cut by 4 bases and J by 0 bases, with 7 bases left in between. Germline values: CDR1 MDHEN, CDR2 SYDVKM. The CDR3 covers 15 residues. The PCR employed 60 Vbeta primers together with 13 Jbeta primers. Measured with immunoSEQ multiplex PCR; TCRdb has only the in-frame clones, and not every one. The sample consists of 150,000 to 200,000 clones, over 80% of them appearing once. Donors were ostensibly healthy at sampling, although undocumented immune exposures were probable. Study-wide points: Analyzed later, association rates of TCRs varied across HLA loci, with DRB1 most and HLA-C fewest.

The specimen was PBMCs. The chain carries TRBV28 and TRBJ2-6, with D unresolved. The TCR comes from a girl aged 10-17 years in good health and CMV-seropositive. CDR3 nucleotide sequence: TGTGCCAGCAGTTGGGCGAGCTCTGGGGCCAACGTCCTGACTTTC. Translation gives CASSWASSGANVLTF. Supplemented by reference TRBV28 and TRBJ2-6, the full variable domain reads DVKVTQSSRYLVKRTGEKVFLECVQDMDHENMFWYRQDPGLGLRLIYFSYDVKMKEKGDIPEGYSVSREKKERFSLILESASTNQTSMYLCASSWASSGANVLTFGAGSRLTVL.